What follows describes a single T cell receptor beta chain. Trimming left V 0 bases short and J 5 bases short, with 2 bases between. This CDR3 has 13 residues. The germline V gene has CDR1 MNHNS and CDR2 SASEGT. The data are from a study of CD4 and CD8 cells across lung adenocarcinoma regions. Via MiXCR, TCRdb re-called the PCR reads, giving one row per CDR3 protein. Among 25,000 to 30,000 distinct CDR3 sequences listed, more than 40% were seen once. Samples came from patients with localized non-small cell lung adenocarcinoma. The TCR sequence derives from a male donor with lung adenocarcinoma. The CD4 and CD8 labels of this study may be unreliable. Sequenced input: CD8+ T cells from the center of a lung tumor. This chain links TRBV6-1 with TRBJ1-6, with unresolved D. The CDR3 sequence is CASSEANNSPLHF. The CDR3 nucleotides are TGTGCCAGCAGTGAAGCCAATAATTCACCCCTCCACTTT.